Listed here are 4 T cell receptor beta chains from one sample, sequenced in a study of radiation and T cells in renal cell carcinoma. TCRdb's table, derived via immunoSEQ multiplex PCR, lists solely in-frame clones and lacks some. The sample carries over 35,000 clones, 80% to 85% recorded once. Regarding time point: blood 4 weeks post-SBRT, at nephrectomy. Treatment specified: 15 Gy SBRT to primary tumor, nephrectomy 4 weeks later. The sequences come from blood, collected from a patient whose treatment included radiotherapy and nephrectomy. These receptors all come from an older woman with renal cell carcinoma.

J is TRBJ2-1 and V is TRBV7-2, with 10 bases aligning to TRBD2. J was trimmed by 12 bases and V by 1 base; bases with no gene match: 9. The V gene's germline CDR1 is SGHTA and CDR2 FQGNSA. The CDR3 length is 15 residues. CDR3 DNA: TGTGCCAGCAGCTTAGTTCCTAGCGGGGGTAAGGGGCAGTTCTTC. Translated, it gives CASSLVPSGGKGQFF.

V is TRBV5-1 and J is TRBJ1-2, with 10 bases identical to TRBD1. V was clipped by 5 bases and J by 8 bases; unmatched bases: 3. CDR1 SGHRS and CDR2 YFSETQ come from the germline V gene. CDR3 length equals 12 residues. CDR3 DNA: TGCGCCAGCAGGGAGACAGGGGGCGGCTACACCTTC. Translating it yields CASRETGGGYTF. The full variable domain, with the rest looked up from reference TRBV5-1 and TRBJ1-2, is KAGVTQTPRYLIKTRGQQVTLSCSPISGHRSVSWYQQTPGQGLQFLFEYFSETQRNKGNFPGRFSGRQFSNSRSEMNVSTLELGDSALYLCASRETGGGYTFGSGTRLTVV.

This rearrangement joins TRBV27 to TRBJ2-7, with 7 positions matching TRBD1. The germline CDR1 and CDR2 sequences are MNHEY and SMNVEV (reference sequence). Losses at the gene ends were 2 bases for V and 4 bases for J; bases not matched to a gene: 8. The CDR3 totals 15 residues. CDR3 in amino acids: CASSLGQAPSYEQYF. CDR3 DNA sequence: TGTGCCAGCAGTTTAGGACAGGCCCCCTCATACGAGCAGTACTTC.

V is TRBV5-3 and J is TRBJ1-4, with D unresolved. TRBV5-3 is annotated as an ORF whose role is uncertain. V gave up 6 bases and J gave up 1 base, with 13 bases separating them. This CDR3 region has 15 residues. CDR3 sequence reads: CARKNEKVTNEKLFF. In DNA, the CDR3 is TGTGCCAGAAAGAATGAGAAAGTAACTAATGAAAAACTGTTTTTT.